Listed below are T cell receptor beta chains from one sample, sequenced in a study of cytomegalovirus exposure and HLA in healthy donors. TCRdb keeps only in-frame clones here, not all; method: immunoSEQ multiplex PCR. Of 300,000 to 350,000 clones listed, 88% are singletons. The sequenced material came from PBMCs. The receptors here all came from a young man in good health and CMV-seronegative. CDR3s leave out the opening cysteine and the closing phenylalanine or tryptophan. Each record gives: CDR3 length, clone size, V gene, D gene, J gene, CDR3 protein. The D gene is left open where the match is weak. Size values are once, few and many counts, or a class for expanded clones, and some rows have none.

14	-	TRBV5-1	TRBD1	TRBJ1-5	ASSPGTGGGNQPQH
14	-	TRBV25-1	-	TRBJ2-2	ASSEFGTLNTGELF
10	-	TRBV2	-	TRBJ2-1	ASRGTGNEQF
12	-	TRBV7-2	-	TRBJ2-3	ASSLSGFPDTQY
13	-	TRBV30	TRBD1	TRBJ1-6	AWSGQGVAVSPLH
11	-	TRBV5-1	-	TRBJ1-6	ASTGSDNSPLH
13	-	TRBV13	TRBD1	TRBJ2-7	ASSLSSGGSYEQY
12	-	TRBV6-1	-	TRBJ1-2	ASSPSGTNYGYT
14	-	TRBV5-6	TRBD2	TRBJ2-5	ASSLRLAGGQETQY
12	-	TRBV6-1	TRBD2	TRBJ2-3	ASSRLAVVDTQY
13	-	TRBV7-9	-	TRBJ2-1	ASSFTGSSYNEQF
13	-	TRBV19	-	TRBJ2-7	ASNGGSLGPYEQY
13	-	TRBV19	-	TRBJ1-1	ASSILRGSGTEAF
13	-	TRBV11-2	-	TRBJ1-6	ASSRGPDSNSPLH
14	-	TRBV6-5	TRBD1	TRBJ1-2	ASSYFVTQGARGYT
12	-	TRBV29-1	TRBD1	TRBJ1-4	SVQTGALNEKLF
14	-	TRBV2	-	TRBJ1-5	ASSEFGGSGAGPQH
16	once	TRBV2	TRBD2	TRBJ2-4	ASSEVASGVGSENIQY
14	-	TRBV4-1	TRBD1	TRBJ1-5	ASSLGQGYSNQPQH
18	-	TRBV4-3	-	TRBJ1-3	ASSQEGGQAAMGAGNTIY
12	-	TRBV5-1	-	TRBJ2-1	ASSLGGLYNEQF
12	-	TRBV6-5	-	TRBJ1-5	ASRPDRINQPQH
12	-	TRBV5-1	TRBD1	TRBJ1-2	ASSRGPLTYGYT
12	-	TRBV19	-	TRBJ1-1	ASSIGAVNTEAF
11	-	TRBV6-1	-	TRBJ1-6	ASSEVLNSPLH
14	-	TRBV6-1	-	TRBJ1-2	ASSDRDTHFYYGYT
11	-	TRBV7-8	-	TRBJ2-5	ASSSSAGETQY
11	-	TRBV7-9	TRBD2	TRBJ2-5	ASSFTSGKTQY
13	-	TRBV5-6	-	TRBJ1-5	ASTRGTLGNQPQH